The rows below give T cell receptor beta chains drawn from one sample of a study of blood T cells in healthy people across ages. TCRdb re-called the 5' RACE reads through MiXCR, storing one row per CDR3 protein. The table shows roughly 1.7 million distinct CDR3 sequences, with about 35% occurring only once. Sequenced sample: blood. The receptors were gathered from a woman under 40 in good health. CDR3s include the opening cysteine and the closing phenylalanine or tryptophan. D genes are given only for firm matches. Expanded clones are given a class, and other clones once, few, many or no size at all.

TRBV20-1	TRBJ2-5	TRBD2	few	CSAPGGGLGTQYF	TGCAGTGCTCCCGGGGGGGGCCTAGGGACCCAGTACTTC
TRBV30	TRBJ1-2	TRBD1	NA	CAWSVGGGGGYGYTF	TGTGCCTGGAGTGTCGGAGGAGGGGGCGGCTATGGCTACACCTTC
TRBV4-1	TRBJ1-2	NA	NA	CASSQGKGERNYGYTF	TGCGCCAGCAGCCAAGGCAAAGGAGAGAGAAACTATGGCTACACCTTC
TRBV27	TRBJ2-5	NA	few	CASSFIRGNERYF	TGTGCCAGCAGTTTTATCAGGGGTAACGAGCGGTACTTC
TRBV9	TRBJ2-1	NA	NA	CASSPIPASSADEQFF	TGTGCCAGCAGCCCCATCCCAGCTAGCTCGGCGGATGAGCAGTTCTTC
TRBV9	TRBJ2-7	NA	NA	CASSVDSRYEQYF	TGTGCCAGCAGCGTAGACAGCCGCTACGAGCAGTACTTC
TRBV10-3	TRBJ2-5	NA	many	CAISDNAGPQETQYF	TGTGCCATCAGTGATAACGCGGGGCCCCAAGAGACCCAGTACTTC
TRBV5-1	TRBJ2-3	NA	many	CASSLGDSIDTQYF	TGCGCCAGCAGCTTGGGAGACTCGATAGATACGCAGTATTTT
TRBV7-3	TRBJ2-3	TRBD2	NA	CASSLGRGFGDTQYF	TGTGCCAGCAGCTTAGGGCGGGGGTTTGGAGATACGCAGTATTTT
TRBV11-2	TRBJ2-6	NA	few	CASSFPSGEPGQLNLWANVLTF	TGTGCCAGCAGCTTTCCGTCGGGGGAACCGGGGCAGCTAAACCTCTGGGCCAACGTCCTGACTTTC